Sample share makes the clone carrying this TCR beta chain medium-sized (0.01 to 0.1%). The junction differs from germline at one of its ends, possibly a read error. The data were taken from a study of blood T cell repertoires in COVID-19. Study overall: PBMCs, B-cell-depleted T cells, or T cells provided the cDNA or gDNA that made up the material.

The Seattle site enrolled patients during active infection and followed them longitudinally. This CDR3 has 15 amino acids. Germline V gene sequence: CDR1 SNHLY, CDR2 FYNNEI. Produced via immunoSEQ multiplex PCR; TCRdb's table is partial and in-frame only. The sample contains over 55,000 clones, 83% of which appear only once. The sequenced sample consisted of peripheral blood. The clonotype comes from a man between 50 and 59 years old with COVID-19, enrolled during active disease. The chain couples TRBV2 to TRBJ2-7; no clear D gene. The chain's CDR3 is CASSGAGTLSSEQYF. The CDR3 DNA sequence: TGTGCCAGCAGTGGGGCAGGAACACTCTCCTCCGAGCAGTACTTC.